Below are 12 T cell receptor beta chains sequenced from a single sample in a study of cytomegalovirus exposure and HLA in healthy donors. The PCR contained 60 Vbeta and 13 Jbeta primers. Libraries were prepared by immunoSEQ multiplex PCR; TCRdb keeps only in-frame clonotypes and omits some of them. The sample gives 150,000 or so clones, about three quarters of which show up once; about 13% is in the top ten. Sequencing input: PBMCs. The receptors originated from a man aged 40-49 years in good health and CMV-seropositive.

V gene TRBV28 combines with J gene TRBJ2-7; 15 positions match TRBD2. The junction had 18 bases not matched to a gene; V was cut back by 4 bases and J by 2 bases. Germline V CDR1 and CDR2: MDHEN, SYDVKM. This CDR3 is 21 amino acids long. In DNA form, the CDR3 reads TGTGCCAGCAGTTACAATTACCGTCGAGCCGGGACTAGCGGGAGGACCTACGAGCAGTACTTC. Amino acids: CASSYNYRRAGTSGRTYEQYF.

The chain couples TRBV11-3 to TRBJ2-7; 8 bases line up with TRBD2. The V and J ends lost 1 base and 3 bases, in that order; junction bases with no gene match: 5. Germline assignment: CDR1 SGHNT and CDR2 YENEEA. The CDR3 is made up of 15 amino acids. The CDR3 sequence: CASSLGGGRSYEQYF. As DNA, the CDR3 is TGTGCCAGCAGCTTAGGGGGCGGGAGGAGCTACGAGCAGTACTTC.

CDR3 coding DNA: TGTGCCAGCAGCTTCTCTTCCGGCACAGATACGCAGTATTTT. It codes for CASSFSSGTDTQYF. The chain employs TRBV7-9 and TRBJ2-3; no clear D gene. The germline V gene encodes CDR1 SEHNR and CDR2 FQNEAQ (reference sequence). With 3 bases removed from V and 1 base from J, the gap between germline ends came to 8 bases. CDR3 length: 14 amino acids.

Concerning this clone: The same CDR3 also results from other DNA sequences found in this sample. The chain joins TRBV18 to TRBJ2-3; D uncertain. CDR3 length: 11 residues. The ends were cut back, 6 bases at V and 6 bases at J, with 7 bases in the middle. Germline V gene data show CDR1 as KGHSH and CDR2 as LQKENI. CDR3 sequence reads: CASSPGDTQYF. In DNA form, the CDR3 reads TGTGCCAGCTCCCCAGGCGATACGCAGTATTTT.

This chain uses TRBV28 with TRBJ2-7; 9 positions agree with TRBD2. The CDR3 is 14 amino acids. Germline V gene lookup returns CDR1 MDHEN and CDR2 SYDVKM. The ends lost 6 bases at V and 6 bases at J; junction bases unmatched: 9. CDR3 sequence reads: CASRPSGARAEQYF. In nucleotides, the CDR3 is TGTGCCAGCAGACCTAGCGGGGCAAGGGCCGAGCAGTACTTC. Variable domain in full (rest from reference TRBV28 and TRBJ2-7): DVKVTQSSRYLVKRTGEKVFLECVQDMDHENMFWYRQDPGLGLRLIYFSYDVKMKEKGDIPEGYSVSREKKERFSLILESASTNQTSMYLCASRPSGARAEQYFGPGTRLTVT.

This chain connects TRBV27 to TRBJ2-7; 7 positions agree with TRBD1. This CDR3 contains 14 residues. Germline V gene data show CDR1 as MNHEY and CDR2 as SMNVEV (reference sequence). The V and J ends lost 3 bases and 2 bases, in that order; junction bases with no gene match: 4. The CDR3 nucleotides are TGTGCCAGCAGTTTTGGACAGGCTCCCTACGAGCAGTACTTC. Translating gives CASSFGQAPYEQYF.

The DNA for the CDR3 is TGTGCCATCAGCCCTGATGGTGGAGGGAACACTGAAGCTTTCTTT. Its protein is CAISPDGGGNTEAFF. The chain uses TRBV10-3 and TRBJ1-1; D is unclear. The V end lost 6 bases, the J end lost 1 base, and 15 bases lay between the germline ends. The CDR3 runs to 15 residues. CDR1 and CDR2 (germline): ENHRY, SYGVKD.

The rearrangement uses TRBV29-1 and TRBJ1-5; maybe TRBD1 (6 bases). This CDR3 contains 14 residues. V was pared by 6 bases and J by 6 bases, with 18 bases between. Germline lookup yields CDR1 SQVTM and CDR2 ANQGSEA. The CDR3 bases are TGCAGCGTCCGCGCGGGGGGCGGCGGTCAGCCCCAGCATTTT. This gives the protein CSVRAGGGGQPQHF.

The V call is TRBV19, the J call TRBJ2-7; TRBD2 matches 7 bases. There are 15 residues in the CDR3. The germline V gene encodes CDR1 LNHDA and CDR2 SQIVND (reference sequence). The V gene end was trimmed by 3 bases and the J gene end by 2 bases; junction bases not matched to a gene: 7. The CDR3 region has the DNA TGTGCCAGTAGTATTGGGGGGAGGGGCGCCTACGAGCAGTACTTC. Translating it yields CASSIGGRGAYEQYF.

The V and J genes are TRBV19 and TRBJ2-3; 7 positions match TRBD2. V dropped 6 bases and J dropped 7; count of bases not matched to a gene: 28. Germline V gene sequence: CDR1 LNHDA, CDR2 SQIVND (reference sequence). This CDR3 region has 20 residues. CDR3 protein: CASSHSLIREGLGTPYTQYF. DNA for the CDR3: TGTGCCAGTAGCCACAGCCTAATTAGGGAGGGCCTTGGCACGCCCTATACGCAGTATTTT.

The count of this clone is one. The gene calls are TRBV5-4 and TRBJ2-5, with 12 bases lining up with TRBD2. This CDR3 region has 15 residues. CDR1 SGHNT and CDR2 YYREEE come from the germline V gene (reference sequence). The junction had 5 bases not matched to a gene; V was cut back by 4 bases and J by 4 bases. Here the CDR3 reads CASSPPSGRGETQYF. Written as DNA, the CDR3 is TGTGCCAGCAGCCCCCCTAGCGGGAGGGGAGAGACCCAGTACTTC.

The table lists this clone with a count of one. V usage is TRBV5-1 and J usage is TRBJ2-2; D might be TRBD2 (5 bases). The CDR3 covers 15 residues. V lost 5 bases and J 7 bases, leaving 18 bases between the germline ends. The germline gives CDR1 SGHRS, CDR2 YFSETQ. The CDR3 DNA follows: TGCGCCAGCAGTTCGTACGGGTTCGGGGTCGGGGAGCTGTTTTTT. Its protein product is CASSSYGFGVGELFF.